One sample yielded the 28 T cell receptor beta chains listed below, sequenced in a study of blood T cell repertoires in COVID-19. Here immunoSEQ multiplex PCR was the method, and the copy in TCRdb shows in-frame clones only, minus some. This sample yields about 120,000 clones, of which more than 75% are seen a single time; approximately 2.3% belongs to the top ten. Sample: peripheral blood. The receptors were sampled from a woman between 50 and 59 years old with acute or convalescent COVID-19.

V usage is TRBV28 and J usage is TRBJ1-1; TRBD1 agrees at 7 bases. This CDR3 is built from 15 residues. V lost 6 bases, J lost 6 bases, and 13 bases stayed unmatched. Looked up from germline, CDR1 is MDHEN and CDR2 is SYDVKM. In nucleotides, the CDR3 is TGTGCCAGCAGCCGCCCCGACAGGGTGAGCCCTGAAGCTTTCTTT. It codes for CASSRPDRVSPEAFF.

CDR3 bases: TGTGCCAGCTCACCTGGGACAGGGGGGGAAAAACTGTTTTTT. It codes for CASSPGTGGEKLFF. The chain uses TRBV18 and TRBJ1-4, with 11 bases matching TRBD1. Losses at the gene ends were 3 bases for V and 8 bases for J; bases not matched to a gene: 2. Germline assignment: CDR1 KGHSH and CDR2 LQKENI. This CDR3 is built from 14 residues.

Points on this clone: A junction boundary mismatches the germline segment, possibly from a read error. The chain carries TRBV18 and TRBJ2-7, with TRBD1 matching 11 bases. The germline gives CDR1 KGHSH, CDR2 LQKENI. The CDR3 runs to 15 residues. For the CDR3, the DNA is TGTGCCAGCTCCCCACCCGGGACAGGGGGGTACGAGCAGTACTTC. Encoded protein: CASSPPGTGGYEQYF.

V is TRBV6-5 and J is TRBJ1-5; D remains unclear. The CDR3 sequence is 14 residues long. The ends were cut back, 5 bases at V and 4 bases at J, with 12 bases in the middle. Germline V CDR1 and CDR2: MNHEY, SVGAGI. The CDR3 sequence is CASSPSFRNQPQHF. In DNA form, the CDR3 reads TGTGCCAGCAGTCCTAGTTTTCGGAATCAGCCCCAGCATTTT.

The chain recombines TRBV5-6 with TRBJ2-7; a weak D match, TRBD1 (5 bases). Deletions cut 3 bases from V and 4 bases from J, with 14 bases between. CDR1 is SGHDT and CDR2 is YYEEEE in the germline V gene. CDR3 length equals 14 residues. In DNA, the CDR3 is TGTGCCAGCAGCTGGGTTCGACAGCCTTACGAGCAGTACTTC. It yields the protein CASSWVRQPYEQYF.

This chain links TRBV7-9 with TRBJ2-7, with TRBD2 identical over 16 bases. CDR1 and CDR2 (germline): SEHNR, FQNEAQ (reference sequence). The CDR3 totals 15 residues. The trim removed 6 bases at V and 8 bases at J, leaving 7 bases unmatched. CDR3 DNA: TGTGCCAGCAGACGGGGACTAGCGGGAGGGGAAAAGCAGTACTTC. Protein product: CASRRGLAGGEKQYF.

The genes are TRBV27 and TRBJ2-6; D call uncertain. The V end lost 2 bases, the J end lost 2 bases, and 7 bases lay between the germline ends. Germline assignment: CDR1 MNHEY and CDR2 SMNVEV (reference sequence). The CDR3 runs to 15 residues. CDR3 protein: CASSLTRTGANVLTF. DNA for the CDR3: TGTGCCAGCAGTTTAACGCGCACTGGGGCCAACGTCCTGACTTTC.

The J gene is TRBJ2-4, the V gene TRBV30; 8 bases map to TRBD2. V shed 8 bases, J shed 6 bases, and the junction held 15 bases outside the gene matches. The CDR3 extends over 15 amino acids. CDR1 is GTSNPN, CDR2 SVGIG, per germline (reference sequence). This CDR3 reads CAGGLGSGIGNIQYF. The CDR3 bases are TGTGCCGGGGGGTTGGGTAGCGGGATAGGAAACATTCAGTACTTC. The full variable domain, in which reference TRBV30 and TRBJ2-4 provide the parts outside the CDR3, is SQTIHQWPATLVQPVGSPLSLECTVEGTSNPNLYWYRQAAGRGLQLLFYSVGIGQISSEVPQNLSASRPQDRQFILSSKKLLLSDSGFYLCAGGLGSGIGNIQYFGAGTRLSVL.

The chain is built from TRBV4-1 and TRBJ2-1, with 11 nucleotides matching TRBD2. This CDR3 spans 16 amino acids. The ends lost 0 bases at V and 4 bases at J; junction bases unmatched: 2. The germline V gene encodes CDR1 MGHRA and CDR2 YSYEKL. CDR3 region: CASSQETSGVYNEQFF. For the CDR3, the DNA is TGCGCCAGCAGCCAAGAGACTAGCGGGGTGTACAATGAGCAGTTCTTC.

The CDR3 is CASTHGGVYTGELFF. DNA for the CDR3: TGTGCCAGCACCCACGGGGGGGTTTACACCGGGGAGCTGTTTTTT. The chain combines TRBV7-6 with TRBJ2-2; TRBD2 matches at 8 bases. The germline V gene encodes CDR1 SGHVS and CDR2 FNYEAQ. The CDR3 is 15 amino acids. The junction had 7 bases not matched to a gene; V was cut back by 7 bases and J by 3 bases.

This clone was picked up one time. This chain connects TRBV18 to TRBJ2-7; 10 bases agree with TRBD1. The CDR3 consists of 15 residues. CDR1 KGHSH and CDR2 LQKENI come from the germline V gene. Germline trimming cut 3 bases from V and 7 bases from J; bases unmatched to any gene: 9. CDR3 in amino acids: CASSPGTGDGREQYF. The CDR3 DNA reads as TGTGCCAGCTCACCGGGGACAGGGGATGGAAGGGAGCAGTACTTC.

This chain's CDR3 is CAINGIGQGVGEQYF. CDR3 nucleotide sequence: TGTGCCATCAATGGGATCGGACAGGGGGTTGGCGAGCAGTACTTC. This chain connects TRBV10-3 to TRBJ2-7, with 10 nucleotides matching TRBD1. V was pared by 7 bases and J by 6 bases, with 12 bases of the junction left unmatched. Germline V lookup: CDR1 ENHRY, CDR2 SYGVKD. This CDR3 region has 15 residues.

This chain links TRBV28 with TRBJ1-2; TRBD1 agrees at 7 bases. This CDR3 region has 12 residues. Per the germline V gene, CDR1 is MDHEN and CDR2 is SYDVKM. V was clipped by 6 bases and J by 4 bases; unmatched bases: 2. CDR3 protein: CASSQGGYGYTF. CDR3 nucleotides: TGTGCCAGCAGCCAGGGGGGCTATGGCTACACCTTC.

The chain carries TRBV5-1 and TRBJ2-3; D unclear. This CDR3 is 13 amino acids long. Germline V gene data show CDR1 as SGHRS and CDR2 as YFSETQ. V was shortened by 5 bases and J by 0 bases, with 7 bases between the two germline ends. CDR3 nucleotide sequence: TGCGCCAGCAGGTCCGGGAGCACAGATACGCAGTATTTT. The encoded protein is CASRSGSTDTQYF.

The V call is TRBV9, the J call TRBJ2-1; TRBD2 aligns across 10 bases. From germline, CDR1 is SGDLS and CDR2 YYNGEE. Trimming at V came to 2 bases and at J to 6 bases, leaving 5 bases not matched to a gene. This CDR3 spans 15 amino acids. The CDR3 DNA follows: TGTGCCAGCAGCGTTACGACTAGCGGGCCCAATGAGCAGTTCTTC. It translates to CASSVTTSGPNEQFF.

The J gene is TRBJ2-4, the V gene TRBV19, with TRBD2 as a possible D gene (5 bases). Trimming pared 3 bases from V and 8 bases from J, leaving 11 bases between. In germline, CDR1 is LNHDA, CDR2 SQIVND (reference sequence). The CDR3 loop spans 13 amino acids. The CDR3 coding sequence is TGTGCCAGTAGTATCTTCGCGCGGGACATTCAGTACTTC. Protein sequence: CASSIFARDIQYF. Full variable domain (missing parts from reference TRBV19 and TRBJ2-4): DGGITQSPKYLFRKEGQNVTLSCEQNLNHDAMYWYRQDPGQGLRLIYYSQIVNDFQKGDIAEGYSVSREKKESFPLTVTSAQKNPTAFYLCASSIFARDIQYFGAGTRLSVL.

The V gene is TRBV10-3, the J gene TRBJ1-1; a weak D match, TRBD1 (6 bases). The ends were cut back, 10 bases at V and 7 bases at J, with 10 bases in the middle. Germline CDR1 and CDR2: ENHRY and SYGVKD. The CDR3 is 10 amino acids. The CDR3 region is CATQGIEAFF. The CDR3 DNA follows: TGTGCCACACAGGGAATTGAAGCTTTCTTT.

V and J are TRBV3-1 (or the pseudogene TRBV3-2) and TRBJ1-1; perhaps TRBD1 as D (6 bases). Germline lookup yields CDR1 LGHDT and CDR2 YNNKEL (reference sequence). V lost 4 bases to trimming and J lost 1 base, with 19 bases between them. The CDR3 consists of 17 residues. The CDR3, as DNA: TGTGCCAGCAGCCGAAGACCCGACAGGCCTCGGAACACTGAAGCTTTCTTT. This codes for CASSRRPDRPRNTEAFF.

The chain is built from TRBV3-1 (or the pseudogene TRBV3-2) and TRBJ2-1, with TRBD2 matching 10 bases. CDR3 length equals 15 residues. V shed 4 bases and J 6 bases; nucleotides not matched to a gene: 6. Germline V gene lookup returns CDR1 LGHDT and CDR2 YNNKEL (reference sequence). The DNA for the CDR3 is TGTGCCAGCAGCCTGGATCTAGCGGGAGTCAATGAGCAGTTCTTC. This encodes CASSLDLAGVNEQFF.

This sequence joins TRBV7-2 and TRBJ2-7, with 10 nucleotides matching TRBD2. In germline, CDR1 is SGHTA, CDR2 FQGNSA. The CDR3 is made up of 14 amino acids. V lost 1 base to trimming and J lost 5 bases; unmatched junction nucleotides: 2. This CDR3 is CASSLVAGGHEQYF. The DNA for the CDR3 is TGTGCCAGCAGCTTAGTAGCGGGGGGCCACGAGCAGTACTTC.

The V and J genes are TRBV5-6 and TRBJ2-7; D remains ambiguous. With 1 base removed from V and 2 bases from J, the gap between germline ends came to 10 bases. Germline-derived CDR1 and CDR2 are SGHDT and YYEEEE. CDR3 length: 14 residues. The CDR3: CASSLWRPPYEQYF. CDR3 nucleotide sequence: TGTGCCAGCAGCTTGTGGCGGCCCCCCTACGAGCAGTACTTC.

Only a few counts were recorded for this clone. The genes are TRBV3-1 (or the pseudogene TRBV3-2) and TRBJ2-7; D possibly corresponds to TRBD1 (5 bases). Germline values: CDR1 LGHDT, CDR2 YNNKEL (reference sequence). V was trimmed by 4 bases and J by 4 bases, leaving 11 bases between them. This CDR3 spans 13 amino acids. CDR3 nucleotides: TGTGCCAGCAGCCCAACGACAGAGTACGAGCAGTACTTC. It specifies CASSPTTEYEQYF.

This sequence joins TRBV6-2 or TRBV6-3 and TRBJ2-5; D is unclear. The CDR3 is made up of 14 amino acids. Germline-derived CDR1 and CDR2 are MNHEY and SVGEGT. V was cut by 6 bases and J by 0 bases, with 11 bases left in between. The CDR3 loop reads CASSAASYQETQYF. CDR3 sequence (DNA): TGTGCCAGCAGCGCGGCTTCGTACCAAGAGACCCAGTACTTC.

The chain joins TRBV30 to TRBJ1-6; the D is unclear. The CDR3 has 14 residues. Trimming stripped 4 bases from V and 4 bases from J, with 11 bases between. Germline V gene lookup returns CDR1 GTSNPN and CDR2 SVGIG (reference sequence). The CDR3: CAWNVEIYNSPLHF. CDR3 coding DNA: TGTGCCTGGAATGTGGAGATATATAATTCACCCCTCCACTTT.

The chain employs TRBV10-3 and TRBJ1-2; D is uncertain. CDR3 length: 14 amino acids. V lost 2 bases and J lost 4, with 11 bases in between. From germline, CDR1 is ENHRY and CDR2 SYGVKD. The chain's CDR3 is CAISEGTEGYGYTF. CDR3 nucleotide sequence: TGTGCCATCAGTGAGGGCACTGAGGGCTATGGCTACACCTTC.

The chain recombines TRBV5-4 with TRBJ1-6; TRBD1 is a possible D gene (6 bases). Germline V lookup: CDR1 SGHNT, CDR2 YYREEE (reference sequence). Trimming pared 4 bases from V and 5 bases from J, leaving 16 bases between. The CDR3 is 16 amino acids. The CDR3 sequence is CASSQNQGMDNSPLHF. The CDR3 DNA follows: TGTGCCAGCAGCCAAAATCAGGGGATGGATAATTCACCCCTCCACTTT.

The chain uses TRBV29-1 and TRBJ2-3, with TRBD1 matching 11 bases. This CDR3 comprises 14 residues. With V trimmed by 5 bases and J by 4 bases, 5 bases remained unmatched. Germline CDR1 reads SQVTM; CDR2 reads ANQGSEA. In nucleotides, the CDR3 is TGCAGCGTTACCGGGACAGGGGGGTCAGATACGCAGTATTTT. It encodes CSVTGTGGSDTQYF.

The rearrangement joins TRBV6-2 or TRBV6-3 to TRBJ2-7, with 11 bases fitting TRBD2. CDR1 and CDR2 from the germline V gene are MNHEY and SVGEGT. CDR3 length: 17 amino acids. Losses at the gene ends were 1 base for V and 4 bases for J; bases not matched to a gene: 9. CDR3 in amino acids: CASSYFPTSGGPYEQYF. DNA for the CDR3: TGTGCCAGCAGTTACTTTCCAACTAGCGGGGGCCCATACGAGCAGTACTTC.